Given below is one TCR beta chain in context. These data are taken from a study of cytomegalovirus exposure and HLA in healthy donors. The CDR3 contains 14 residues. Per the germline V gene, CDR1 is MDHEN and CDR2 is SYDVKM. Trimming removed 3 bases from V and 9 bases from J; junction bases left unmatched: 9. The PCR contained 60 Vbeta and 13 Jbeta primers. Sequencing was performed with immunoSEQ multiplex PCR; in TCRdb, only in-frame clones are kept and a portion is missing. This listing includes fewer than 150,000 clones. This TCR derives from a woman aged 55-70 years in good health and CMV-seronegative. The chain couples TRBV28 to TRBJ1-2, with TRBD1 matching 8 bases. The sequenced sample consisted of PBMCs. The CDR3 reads CASSFFSGQGSYTF. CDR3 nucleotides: TGTGCCAGCAGTTTCTTCAGTGGACAGGGTAGCTACACCTTC.